Included here is one TCR beta chain sequence, with context. The data are from a study of a mutant IDH1 vaccine in newly diagnosed glioma. CDR1 and CDR2 (germline): SEHNR, FQNEAQ (reference sequence). The CDR3 covers 14 residues. After removal of 0 bases from V and 11 bases from J, the junction contained 8 bases not matched to a gene. Documented time point: baseline, week 1 (first vaccination visit). Regarding treatment: pre-vaccination baseline after standard-of-care therapy. Using immunoSEQ multiplex PCR, the repertoire was profiled, and TCRdb retains in-frame clones only, with some absent. The sample has 70,000 to 100,000 clones; around 79% are singletons.

The source was PBMCs, collected from a glioma patient treated with radiotherapy, temozolomide or both. The rearrangement joins TRBV7-9 to TRBJ1-1; TRBD1 matches 8 bases. The clonotype originates from a man in his forties or fifties with glioma. Some clones in this sample may be carry-over from other donors' samples. The CDR3 nucleotides read TGTGCCAGCAGCTTAGCTAAGGACAGGGAGACGGCTTTCTTT. Protein sequence: CASSLAKDRETAFF.